The clone carrying this T cell receptor beta chain was counted many times. These data come from a study of blood T cells in healthy people across ages. Then a second PCR, running about 6 to 12 cycles, was carried out with a sample-barcoded 5' primer and a J-beta primer mix. Each cDNA molecule carried a tag from a template-switch adaptor that contained 12 random nucleotides. TCRdb itself ran the 5' RACE reads through MiXCR, one entry per CDR3 protein. This repertoire shows 870,000 or so distinct CDR3 sequences, 25% to 30% found once; its top ten account for 17%. Germline V CDR1 and CDR2: SGHRS, YFSETQ. V was pared by 2 bases and J by 5 bases, with 2 bases of the junction left unmatched. The length of the CDR3 is 14 residues.

Sequencing input: blood. The source is a woman older than 75 in good health. V gene TRBV5-1 combines with J gene TRBJ1-4; 8 bases align to TRBD1. As DNA, the CDR3 is TGCGCCAGCAGCTTCGGACAGGGAAATGAAAAACTGTTTTTT. Its protein product is CASSFGQGNEKLFF.